This T cell receptor beta chain was captured in a study of T cells after yellow fever vaccination. Points from the study as a whole: Contaminants from the bulk population, in the form of abundant clonotypes, could be found in FACS-sorted repertoires. Most clones from primary vaccination resurfaced after the booster (approximately 97% CD4, less than 90% CD8). Overlap between CD4 and CD8 compartments was detected for a small share of clonotypes.

TCRdb re-derived calls from the 5' RACE reads in MiXCR, one entry per CDR3 protein. The sample contains approximately 260,000 distinct CDR3 sequences, about 5.2% of which appear only once. Remarks on this clonotype: What it binds is not known.

CDR3 size: 17 residues. Germline assignment: CDR1 MNHNS and CDR2 SASEGT. Unmatched junction bases numbered 14, after V lost 6 bases and J lost 4 bases. The chain employs TRBV6-1 and TRBJ2-5; 10 nucleotides agree with TRBD2. This receptor was obtained from a man aged 18 to 30 who received the YFV17D yellow fever vaccine. The sequencing here drew on CD4+ T cells sorted from PBMCs, taken on the day of the yellow fever booster vaccination. The CDR3 sequence is CASSAILAGTGGETQYF. The CDR3 DNA sequence: TGTGCCAGCAGCGCGATACTAGCGGGGACCGGCGGAGAGACCCAGTACTTC.